Each of the 31 T cell receptor beta chains below was sequenced from the same sample in a study of control samples from healthy donors and cancer patients. Sequencing used immunoSEQ multiplex PCR; TCRdb keeps in-frame clones, though not all of them. The sample yields approximately 97,000 clones, about 82% seen once. Sequenced input: blood. Receptor source: a man younger than 40 in good health.

The rearrangement joins TRBV6-1 to TRBJ1-4, with D uncertain. The length of the CDR3 is 15 residues. CDR1 and CDR2 from the germline V gene are MNHNS and SASEGT. Trimming stripped 2 bases from V and 8 bases from J, with 15 bases between. As DNA, the CDR3 is TGTGCCAGCAGTGAAAGTTGGAACCGTTTGGAAAAACTGTTTTTT. Translation: CASSESWNRLEKLFF.

This clone was counted a single time. CDR3 sequence (DNA): TGTGCCAGCAGTCCGGGCAGAGGGGTTGAGACTAATGAAAAACTGTTTTTT. Amino acids: CASSPGRGVETNEKLFF. The chain has TRBV27 and TRBJ1-4, with D perhaps matching TRBD1 (5 bases). The CDR3 sequence is 17 residues long. Trimming left V 5 bases short and J 2 bases short, with 18 bases between. Germline CDR1 is MNHEY and CDR2 is SMNVEV (reference sequence).

This sequence joins TRBV11-1 and TRBJ1-1, with a possible D match to TRBD1 (5 bases). The V end lost 5 bases, the J end lost 8 bases, and 15 bases lay between the germline ends. This CDR3 contains 13 residues. Germline V lookup: CDR1 SGHAT, CDR2 FQDESV (reference sequence). Here the CDR3 DNA reads TGTGCCAGCAGCCATTGGGGCAAATACGAAGCTTTCTTT. Its protein product is CASSHWGKYEAFF.

This chain connects TRBV5-4 to TRBJ2-1; 9 bases align to TRBD2. This CDR3 contains 17 residues. In germline, CDR1 is SGHNT, CDR2 YYREEE (reference sequence). Germline trimming cut 0 bases from V and 3 bases from J; bases unmatched to any gene: 7. DNA of the CDR3: TGTGCCAGCAGCTTGGAGGGCGGGGGGGCCGGCTACAATGAGCAGTTCTTC. Translated: CASSLEGGGAGYNEQFF.

This clone has a single count. The gene calls are TRBV5-5 and TRBJ1-2; TRBD1 matches at 9 bases. After removal of 3 bases from V and 7 bases from J, the junction contained 16 bases not matched to a gene. Germline V lookup: CDR1 SGHKS, CDR2 YYEKEE (reference sequence). This CDR3 has 17 amino acids. CDR3 in DNA: TGTGCCAGCAGCTATGAACCGGGACAGGGAACGATGGGTGGCTACACCTTC. It encodes CASSYEPGQGTMGGYTF.

This clone was counted a few times. This chain uses TRBV6-2 or TRBV6-3 with TRBJ1-5, with a weak D call TRBD1 (6 bases). There are 15 residues in the CDR3. Trimming removed 2 bases from V and 5 bases from J, with 13 bases in between. Germline loops: CDR1 MNHEY, CDR2 SVGEGT. Here the CDR3 reads CASSYADREDQPQHF. The CDR3 DNA reads TGTGCCAGCAGTTACGCGGACAGAGAAGATCAGCCCCAGCATTTT.

V is TRBV11-2 and J is TRBJ1-6, with D possibly matching TRBD1 (6 bases). V was trimmed by 4 bases and J by 5 bases, leaving 12 bases between them. CDR3 length: 15 residues. The V gene's germline CDR1 is SGHAT and CDR2 FQNNGV. The CDR3 spells CASSSDRPNNSPLHF. The DNA of the CDR3 is TGTGCCAGCAGCTCGGACAGACCAAATAATTCACCCCTCCACTTT.

The rearrangement links TRBV11-2 to TRBJ2-3; D possibly corresponds to TRBD1 (5 bases). The CDR3 totals 15 residues. Per the germline V gene, CDR1 is SGHAT and CDR2 is FQNNGV. With 1 base removed from V and 0 bases from J, the gap between germline ends came to 8 bases. Here the CDR3 reads CASSLGGDSTDTQYF. DNA for the CDR3: TGTGCCAGCAGCTTAGGGGGCGATAGCACAGATACGCAGTATTTT.

The chain recombines TRBV5-4 with TRBJ1-1, with D uncertain. Per the germline V gene, CDR1 is SGHNT and CDR2 is YYREEE (reference sequence). This CDR3 is built from 10 residues. The chain's CDR3 is CALGNTEAFF. CDR3 DNA: TGTGCTCTCGGGAACACTGAAGCTTTCTTT.

V and J are TRBV18 and TRBJ2-1, with D possibly being TRBD1 (6 bases). The ends were cut back, 0 bases at V and 2 bases at J, with 11 bases in the middle. CDR1 KGHSH and CDR2 LQKENI come from the germline V gene. This CDR3 has 16 amino acids. For the CDR3, the DNA is TGTGCCAGCTCACCACCACAGGGTACCACCTACAATGAGCAGTTCTTC. Protein sequence: CASSPPQGTTYNEQFF. Full variable domain (remainder filled in from reference TRBV18 and TRBJ2-1): NAGVMQNPRHLVRRRGQEARLRCSPMKGHSHVYWYRQLPEEGLKFMVYLQKENIIDESGMPKERFSAEFPKEGPSILRIQQVVRGDSAAYFCASSPPQGTTYNEQFFGPGTRLTVL.

The chain is built from TRBV29-1 and TRBJ2-1; D is perhaps TRBD1 or TRBD2 (5 bases each). There are 14 residues in the CDR3. From germline, CDR1 is SQVTM and CDR2 ANQGSEA. Trimming removed 7 bases at V and 7 bases at J, with 20 bases between. DNA of the CDR3: TGCAGCGCTGGGCAGGGAGATCGTTGGAATGAGCAGTTCTTC. Residues: CSAGQGDRWNEQFF.

The chain is built from TRBV18 and TRBJ2-5; 10 bases agree with TRBD1. V shed 4 bases and J 5 bases; nucleotides not matched to a gene: 7. CDR1 and CDR2 (germline): KGHSH, LQKENI. This CDR3 is 15 amino acids long. The CDR3 loop is CASSRETGGRETQYF. The DNA of the CDR3 is TGTGCCAGCTCACGGGAGACAGGGGGCAGGGAGACCCAGTACTTC.

This clone was picked up many times. The V gene is TRBV6-5, the J gene TRBJ1-6, with TRBD1 as a possible D gene (5 bases). The CDR3 extends over 14 amino acids. Trimming shortened V by 2 bases and J by 9 bases, and 11 bases separated the two germline ends. The germline gives CDR1 MNHEY, CDR2 SVGAGI. CDR3 sequence (DNA): TGTGCCAGCAGTTACAGGGAAGGGGCTTCACCCCTCCACTTT. Translation: CASSYREGASPLHF.

The J gene is TRBJ2-7, the V gene TRBV9; 10 bases align to TRBD2. J gave up 1 base and V 1 base, and 2 bases lay outside the gene matches. This CDR3 comprises 15 residues. The germline V gene encodes CDR1 SGDLS and CDR2 YYNGEE. The CDR3 spells CASSVSTSGSYEQYF. Here the CDR3 DNA reads TGTGCCAGCAGCGTATCGACTAGCGGGTCCTACGAGCAGTACTTC.

The chain links TRBV7-2 to TRBJ2-3, with 13 bases lining up with TRBD2. Germline V gene data show CDR1 as SGHTA and CDR2 as FQGNSA. J was trimmed by 11 bases and V by 8 bases; bases with no gene match: 7. The CDR3 sequence is 13 residues long. Here the CDR3 DNA reads TGTGCCAGCGAGACTAGCGGGGGGTATTGGCAGTATTTT. Its translation: CASETSGGYWQYF. Looking up the rest from reference TRBV7-2 and TRBJ2-3 gives the full variable domain: GAGVSQSPSNKVTEKGKDVELRCDPISGHTALYWYRQSLGQGLEFLIYFQGNSAPDKSGLPSDRFSAERTGGSVSTLTIQRTQQEDSAVYLCASETSGGYWQYFGPGTRLTVL.

This chain joins TRBV6-1 and TRBJ1-5; D ambiguous. Germline assignment: CDR1 MNHNS and CDR2 SASEGT. The CDR3 is 12 residues long. V lost 3 bases and J 11 bases, leaving 11 bases between the germline ends. The CDR3 coding sequence is TGTGCCAGCAGTGATGGAGGATTAGCCCAGCATTTT. Translated: CASSDGGLAQHF.

V usage is TRBV11-1 and J usage is TRBJ1-5; D unresolved. The CDR3 contains 14 residues. The germline CDR1 and CDR2 sequences are SGHAT and FQDESV (reference sequence). Between the trimmed V and J ends, which lost 1 base and 5 bases, there was a span of 9 bases. CDR3 bases: TGTGCCAGCAGCTTAGGCGCTCGCCATCAGCCCCAGCATTTT. This translates into CASSLGARHQPQHF.

This clone was picked up one time. V and J are TRBV7-3 and TRBJ1-1; D call uncertain. This CDR3 region has 16 residues. Germline V gene data show CDR1 as SGHTA and CDR2 as FQGTGA. Trimming stripped 2 bases from V and 1 base from J, with 14 bases between. CDR3 amino acids: CASSLFPGGGNTEAFF. CDR3 nucleotide sequence: TGTGCCAGCAGCTTATTCCCGGGAGGAGGGAACACTGAAGCTTTCTTT.

The chain recombines TRBV7-3 with TRBJ1-1, with D possibly matching TRBD1 (5 bases). V lost 8 bases, J lost 9 bases, and 16 bases lay in between. Germline-derived CDR1 and CDR2 are SGHTA and FQGTGA. There are 12 residues in the CDR3. The CDR3 spells CASGIPGRKAFF. In nucleotides, the CDR3 is TGTGCCAGCGGTATTCCGGGACGGAAAGCTTTCTTT.

The rearrangement links TRBV5-6 to TRBJ1-3, with 8 bases identical to TRBD1. J gave up 3 bases and V 4 bases, and 6 bases lay outside the gene matches. CDR1 is SGHDT, CDR2 YYEEEE, per germline. This CDR3 comprises 15 residues. The CDR3 region is CASSNAGGGGNTIYF. CDR3 in DNA: TGTGCCAGCAGCAATGCAGGGGGCGGTGGAAACACCATATATTTT.

The rearrangement links TRBV6-1 to TRBJ2-6, with D perhaps TRBD1 (5 bases). V dropped 2 bases and J dropped 2 bases, with 10 bases sitting between them. This CDR3 has 16 amino acids. Germline CDR1 is MNHNS and CDR2 is SASEGT. CDR3 amino acids: CASSESWGAGANVLTF. Here the CDR3 DNA reads TGTGCCAGCAGTGAAAGTTGGGGCGCTGGGGCCAACGTCCTGACTTTC.

The chain recombines TRBV7-8 with TRBJ1-4; D unclear. Deletions cut 7 bases from V and 8 bases from J, with 11 bases between. Germline V gives CDR1 SGHVS, CDR2 FQNEAQ. The CDR3 runs to 12 residues. CDR3 sequence (DNA): TGTGCCAGCACCTCGGGTGGCGAAAAACTGTTTTTT. It yields the protein CASTSGGEKLFF.

The chain combines TRBV7-2 with TRBJ1-5, with TRBD1 as a possible D gene (6 bases). Trimming stripped 1 base from V and 6 bases from J, with 10 bases between. Germline V gives CDR1 SGHTA, CDR2 FQGNSA. The CDR3 totals 14 residues. The CDR3 loop reads CASSLDPGAQPQHF. The CDR3 DNA follows: TGTGCCAGCAGCTTAGATCCAGGGGCTCAGCCCCAGCATTTT.

The J gene is TRBJ2-7, the V gene TRBV13; 9 nucleotides align to TRBD1. This CDR3 spans 15 amino acids. V gave up 5 bases and J gave up 6 bases; unmatched junction bases: 11. Germline CDR1 reads PRHDT; CDR2 reads FYEKMQ (reference sequence). CDR3 sequence reads: CASSQAGQGSAEQYF. The CDR3 DNA follows: TGTGCCAGCAGCCAAGCGGGACAGGGATCGGCCGAGCAGTACTTC.

This clone has only one observation. V and J are TRBV7-6 and TRBJ1-3; D not resolved. The CDR3 loop spans 14 amino acids. Trimming cost V 6 bases and J 0 bases, with 9 bases left between them. Germline V gives CDR1 SGHVS, CDR2 FNYEAQ. In DNA, the CDR3 is TGTGCCAGCAGTCAAGGGAGCTCTGGAAACACCATATATTTT. Translated: CASSQGSSGNTIYF.

This clone came up many times. The chain links TRBV19 to TRBJ1-1; no reliable D call. CDR1 LNHDA and CDR2 SQIVND come from the germline V gene (reference sequence). The V end was cut by 4 bases, the J end by 0 bases, with 9 bases between. This CDR3 region has 14 residues. Here the CDR3 DNA reads TGTGCCAGTAGTACCCGGGATTTGAACACTGAAGCTTTCTTT. Its protein product is CASSTRDLNTEAFF.

The chain recombines TRBV3-1 (or the pseudogene TRBV3-2) with TRBJ2-1; 14 bases are shared with TRBD2. The CDR3 covers 18 residues. The trim removed 3 bases at V and 9 bases at J, leaving 13 bases unmatched. CDR1 and CDR2 (germline): LGHDT, YNNKEL (reference sequence). The CDR3 loop is CASSHPKPGTSGGSEQFF. CDR3 DNA sequence: TGTGCCAGCAGCCACCCCAAGCCCGGGACTAGCGGGGGCAGTGAGCAGTTCTTC.

Concerning this clone itself: The same CDR3 can be traced to other DNA sequences in this sample. The chain carries TRBV27 and TRBJ2-7, with D tentatively TRBD1 (6 bases). V gave up 3 bases and J gave up 2 bases, with 11 bases separating them. The germline V gene encodes CDR1 MNHEY and CDR2 SMNVEV (reference sequence). The CDR3 sequence is 14 residues long. CDR3 in amino acids: CASSFEGGPYEQYF. In nucleotides, the CDR3 is TGTGCCAGCAGTTTCGAAGGGGGACCCTACGAGCAGTACTTC.

In its sample, this clone was seen a few times. The chain recombines TRBV9 with TRBJ1-6; D is perhaps TRBD1 (5 bases). V was cut by 1 base and J by 8 bases, with 25 bases left in between. The CDR3 is 19 amino acids. Germline CDR1 SGDLS, CDR2 YYNGEE. CDR3 DNA sequence: TGTGCCAGCAGCGTATCCCCAGTGGGGGGAAATTCTGCCGATTCACCCCTCCACTTT. Amino acids: CASSVSPVGGNSADSPLHF. The variable domain in full, completed from reference TRBV9 and TRBJ1-6, reads DSGVTQTPKHLITATGQRVTLRCSPRSGDLSVYWYQQSLDQGLQFLIQYYNGEERAKGNILERFSAQQFPDLHSELNLSSLELGDSALYFCASSVSPVGGNSADSPLHFGNGTRLTVT.

The V call is TRBV19, the J call TRBJ1-1; TRBD1 aligns across 7 bases. The CDR3 contains 14 residues. After removal of 5 bases from V and 4 bases from J, the junction contained 7 bases not matched to a gene. CDR1 LNHDA and CDR2 SQIVND come from the germline V gene (reference sequence). The CDR3: CASSPQSGGTEAFF. The CDR3 DNA sequence: TGTGCCAGTAGTCCCCAGTCAGGGGGCACTGAAGCTTTCTTT.

The gene calls are TRBV10-3 and TRBJ1-2; D ambiguous. With 0 bases removed from V and 7 bases from J, the gap between germline ends came to 15 bases. Germline values: CDR1 ENHRY, CDR2 SYGVKD. This CDR3 comprises 15 residues. The CDR3 is CAISESIAPTGGYTF. DNA for the CDR3: TGTGCCATCAGTGAGTCGATCGCTCCGACCGGTGGCTACACCTTC.